A selection of T cell receptor beta chains follows, all from one sample in a study of blood T cell repertoires in COVID-19. Sequencing was performed with immunoSEQ multiplex PCR; in TCRdb, only in-frame clones are kept and a portion is missing. The repertoire holds under 200,000 clones, with 84% as singletons. The sample was peripheral blood. The receptors stem from a woman aged 70-85 years with COVID-19, enrolled during active disease. CDR3s include the opening cysteine and the closing phenylalanine or tryptophan. Each record gives: clone size, V gene, J gene, D gene, CDR3 protein, CDR3 DNA. A D gene is named only where the DNA matches it firmly. Clone size is given for some rows only: seen once, a few or many times, or a class if the clone is expanded.

>once|TRBV25-1|TRBJ1-2|.
CASSERGTYGYTF
TGTGCCAGCAGTGAAAGGGGTACCTATGGCTACACCTTC
>.|TRBV19|TRBJ1-1|.
CATMSTEAFF
TGTGCCACCATGAGCACTGAAGCTTTCTTT
>.|TRBV15|TRBJ2-7|.
CATSVLSLEGSYEQYF
TGTGCCACCAGCGTACTGAGTTTGGAGGGGAGCTACGAGCAGTACTTC
>.|TRBV5-6|TRBJ2-1|TRBD2
CASSLFTGGYNEQFF
TGTGCCAGCAGCTTGTTTACGGGAGGCTACAATGAGCAGTTCTTC
>.|TRBV6-5|TRBJ1-5|.
CASSYSPGPNQPQHF
TGTGCCAGCAGTTACTCGCCAGGGCCTAATCAGCCCCAGCATTTT
>.|TRBV6-6|TRBJ2-7|.
CASRNGQTMRYEQYF
TGTGCCAGCAGAAATGGACAGACAATGCGCTACGAGCAGTACTTC
>few|TRBV28|TRBJ2-2|.
CASTPSGKGKSGELFF
TGTGCCAGCACCCCCTCGGGAAAAGGGAAGTCGGGGGAGCTGTTTTTT
>once|TRBV6-5|TRBJ2-3|TRBD1
CATGQASTDTQYF
TGTGCCACCGGACAGGCTAGCACAGATACGCAGTATTTT
>.|TRBV9|TRBJ1-1|.
CASSRQLNTEAFF
TGTGCCAGCAGCCGACAGTTGAACACTGAAGCTTTCTTT
>few|TRBV4-1|TRBJ2-2|TRBD2
CASSPPGLAKGGELFF
TGCGCCAGCAGCCCACCCGGACTAGCGAAAGGCGGGGAGCTGTTTTTT
>.|TRBV5-4|TRBJ2-3|.
CASSFAQGPDTQYF
TGTGCCAGCAGCTTCGCGCAGGGGCCAGATACGCAGTATTTT
>once|TRBV6-5|TRBJ1-3|.
CASSYRTAENTIYF
TGTGCCAGCAGTTATAGGACAGCGGAAAACACCATATATTTT
>once|TRBV5-1|TRBJ1-2|.
CASSLAFVDFNGYTF
TGCGCCAGCAGCTTGGCTTTCGTGGACTTCAATGGCTACACCTTC
>.|TRBV10-3|TRBJ2-1|TRBD1
CAISEGQGAYNEQFF
TGTGCCATCAGTGAGGGACAGGGGGCCTACAATGAGCAGTTCTTC
>.|TRBV2|TRBJ1-2|TRBD1
CASKTQGVGDYGYTF
TGTGCCAGCAAAACCCAGGGGGTCGGAGACTATGGCTACACCTTC
>.|TRBV2|TRBJ1-3|TRBD1
CASSTGQANGNTIYF
TGTGCCAGCAGTACCGGACAGGCTAATGGAAACACCATATATTTT
>.|TRBV15|TRBJ2-6|.
CATRDILSGANVLTF
TGTGCCACCCGGGACATACTCTCTGGGGCCAACGTCCTGACTTTC